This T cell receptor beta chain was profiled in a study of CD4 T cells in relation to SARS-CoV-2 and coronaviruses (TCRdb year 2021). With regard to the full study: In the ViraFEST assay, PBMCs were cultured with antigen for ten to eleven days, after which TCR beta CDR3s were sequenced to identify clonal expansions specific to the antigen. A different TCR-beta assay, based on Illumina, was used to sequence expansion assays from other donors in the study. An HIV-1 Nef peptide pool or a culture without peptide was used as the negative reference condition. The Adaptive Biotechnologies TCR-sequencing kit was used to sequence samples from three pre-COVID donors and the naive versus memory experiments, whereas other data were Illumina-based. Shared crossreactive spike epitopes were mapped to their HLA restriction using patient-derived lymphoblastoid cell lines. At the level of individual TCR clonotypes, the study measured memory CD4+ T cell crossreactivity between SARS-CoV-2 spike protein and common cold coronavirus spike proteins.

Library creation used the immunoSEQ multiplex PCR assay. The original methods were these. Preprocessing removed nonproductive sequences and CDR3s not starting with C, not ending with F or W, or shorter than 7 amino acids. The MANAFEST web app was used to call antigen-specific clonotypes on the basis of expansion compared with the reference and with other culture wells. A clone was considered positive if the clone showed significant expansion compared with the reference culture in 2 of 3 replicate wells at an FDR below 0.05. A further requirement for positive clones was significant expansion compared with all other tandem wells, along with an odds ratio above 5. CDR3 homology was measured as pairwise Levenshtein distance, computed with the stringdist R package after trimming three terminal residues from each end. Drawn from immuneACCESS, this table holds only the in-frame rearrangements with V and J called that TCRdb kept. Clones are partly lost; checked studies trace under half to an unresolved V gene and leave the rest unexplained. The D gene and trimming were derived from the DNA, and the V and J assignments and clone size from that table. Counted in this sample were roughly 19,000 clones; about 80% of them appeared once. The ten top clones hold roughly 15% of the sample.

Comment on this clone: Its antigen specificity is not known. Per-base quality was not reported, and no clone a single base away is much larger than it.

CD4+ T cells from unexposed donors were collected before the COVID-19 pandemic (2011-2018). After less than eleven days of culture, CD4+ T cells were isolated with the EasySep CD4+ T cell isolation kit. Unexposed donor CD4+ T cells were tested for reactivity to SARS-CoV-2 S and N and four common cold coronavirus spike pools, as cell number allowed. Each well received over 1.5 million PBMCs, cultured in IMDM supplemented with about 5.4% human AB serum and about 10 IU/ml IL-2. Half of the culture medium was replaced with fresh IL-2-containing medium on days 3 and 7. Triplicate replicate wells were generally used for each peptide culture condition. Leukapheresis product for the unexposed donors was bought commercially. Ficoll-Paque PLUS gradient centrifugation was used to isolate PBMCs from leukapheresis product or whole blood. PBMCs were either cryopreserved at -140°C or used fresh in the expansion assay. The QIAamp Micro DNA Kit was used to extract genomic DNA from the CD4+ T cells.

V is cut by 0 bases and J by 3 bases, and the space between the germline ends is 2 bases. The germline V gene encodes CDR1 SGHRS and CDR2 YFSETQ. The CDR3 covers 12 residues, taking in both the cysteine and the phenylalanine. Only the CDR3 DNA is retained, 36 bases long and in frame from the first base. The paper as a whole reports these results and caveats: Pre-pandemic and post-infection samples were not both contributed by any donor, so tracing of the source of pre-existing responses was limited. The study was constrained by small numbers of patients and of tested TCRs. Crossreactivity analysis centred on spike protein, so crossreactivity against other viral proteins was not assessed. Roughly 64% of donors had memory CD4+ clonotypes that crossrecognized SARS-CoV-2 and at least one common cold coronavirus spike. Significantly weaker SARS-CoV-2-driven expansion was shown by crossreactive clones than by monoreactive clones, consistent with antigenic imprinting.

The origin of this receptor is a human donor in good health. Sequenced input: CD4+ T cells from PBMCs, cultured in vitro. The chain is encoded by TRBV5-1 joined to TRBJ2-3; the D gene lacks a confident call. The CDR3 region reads CASSLETDTQYF. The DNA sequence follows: TGCGCCAGCAGCTTGGAGACAGATACGCAGTATTTT.